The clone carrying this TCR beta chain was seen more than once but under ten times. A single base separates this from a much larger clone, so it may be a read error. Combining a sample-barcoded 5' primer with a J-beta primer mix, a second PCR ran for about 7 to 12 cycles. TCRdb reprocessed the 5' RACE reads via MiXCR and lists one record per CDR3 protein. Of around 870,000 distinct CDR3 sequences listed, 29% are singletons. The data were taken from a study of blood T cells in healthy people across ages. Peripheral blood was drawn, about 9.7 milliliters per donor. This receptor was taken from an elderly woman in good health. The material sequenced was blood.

The DNA of the CDR3 is TGTGCCAACCGACAGAGTAGCACAGATGCGCAGTATTTT. Amino acid sequence: CANRQSSTDAQYF. The J gene is TRBJ2-3, the V gene TRBV10-3; tentative D call: TRBD1 (5 bases). The CDR3 consists of 13 residues. CDR1 is ENHRY, CDR2 SYGVKD, per germline.